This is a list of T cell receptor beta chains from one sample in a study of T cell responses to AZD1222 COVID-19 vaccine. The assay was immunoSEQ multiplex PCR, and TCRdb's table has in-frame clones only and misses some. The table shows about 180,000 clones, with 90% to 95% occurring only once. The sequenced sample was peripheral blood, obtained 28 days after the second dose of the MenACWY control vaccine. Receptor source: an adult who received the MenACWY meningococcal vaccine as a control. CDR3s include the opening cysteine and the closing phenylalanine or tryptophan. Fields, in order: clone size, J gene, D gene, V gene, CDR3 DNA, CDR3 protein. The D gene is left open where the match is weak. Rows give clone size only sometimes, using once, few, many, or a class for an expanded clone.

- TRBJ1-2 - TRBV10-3 TGTGCCATCAGTGCACCAGGGCCCTATGGCTACACCTTC CAISAPGPYGYTF
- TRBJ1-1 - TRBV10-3 TGTGCCATCAGTGGGGACACCAGGAACACTGAAGCTTTCTTT CAISGDTRNTEAFF
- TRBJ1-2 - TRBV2 TGTGCCAGCACGTGGGACGAAGGGGCTGGCTACACCTTC CASTWDEGAGYTF
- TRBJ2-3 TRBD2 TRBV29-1 TGCAGCGTGATAGCGGGAGCTACCTCGGGAGATACGCAGTATTTT CSVIAGATSGDTQYF
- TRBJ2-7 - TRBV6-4 TGTGCCAGCAGTGACTCCGCAGGGAAAAGGTACGAGCAGTACTTC CASSDSAGKRYEQYF
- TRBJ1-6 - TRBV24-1 TGTGCCTCCGCGGAGGGGGGAAATTCACCCCTCCACTTT CASAEGGNSPLHF
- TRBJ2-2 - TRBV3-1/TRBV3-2 TGTGCCAGCAGCCTGAGAGTGGGCACCGGGGAGCTGTTTTTT CASSLRVGTGELFF
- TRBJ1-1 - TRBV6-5 TGTGCCAGCAGGGGGGGCAGGGCCATGAACACTGAAGCTTTCTTT CASRGGRAMNTEAFF
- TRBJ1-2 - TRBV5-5 TGTGCCAGCAGCGAGGGACGGAACTATGGCTACACCTTC CASSEGRNYGYTF
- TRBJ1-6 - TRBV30 TGTGCCTGGAGTGGTTTAACGACAGGACGAAGCTCCTATAATTCACCCCTCCACTTT CAWSGLTTGRSSYNSPLHF
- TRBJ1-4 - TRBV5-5 TGTGCCAGCAGCTTGTGGGCAGCTAATGAAAAACTGTTTTTT CASSLWAANEKLFF
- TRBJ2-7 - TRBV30 TGTGCCTGGAGTGTACACAGCCGGAGCTCCTACGAGCAGTACTTC CAWSVHSRSSYEQYF
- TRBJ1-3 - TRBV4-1 TGCGCCAGCAGGGCGACAGTATTGTCAGTGGCTGGAAACACCATATATTTT CASRATVLSVAGNTIYF
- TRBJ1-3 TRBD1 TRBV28 TGTGCCAGCAGAACAGGGGGCCGTGGAAACACCATATATTTT CASRTGGRGNTIYF
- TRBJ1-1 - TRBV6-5 TGTGCCAGCAGACCCGGCTTGAGGGGTACTGAAGCTTTCTTT CASRPGLRGTEAFF
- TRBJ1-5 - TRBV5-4 TGTGCCAGCAGCTTACAGGGTTCCAATCAGCCCCAGCATTTT CASSLQGSNQPQHF
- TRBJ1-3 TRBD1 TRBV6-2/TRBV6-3 TGTGCCAGCAGTCTCGGGACAGCCTCTGGAAACACCATATATTTT CASSLGTASGNTIYF
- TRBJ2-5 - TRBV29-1 TGCAGCGTCGGTCCAGGAGCAAACCAAGAGACCCAGTACTTC CSVGPGANQETQYF
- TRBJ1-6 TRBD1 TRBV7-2 TGTGCCAGCAGCGAACAGGGGGCAATGAATTCACCCCTCCACTTT CASSEQGAMNSPLHF
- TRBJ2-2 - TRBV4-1 TGCGCCAGCAGCGGCGGTCGGGGCGGGGAGCTGTTTTTT CASSGGRGGELFF
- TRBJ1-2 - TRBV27 TGTGCCAGCAGTCCCCGGACGGCCCCCTATGGCTACACCTTC CASSPRTAPYGYTF
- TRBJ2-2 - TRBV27 TGTGCCAGCCTGTGGGGCGGGGAGCTGTTTTTT CASLWGGELFF
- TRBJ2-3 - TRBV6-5 TGTGCCAGCAGTAAACAGGGAACAGATACGCAGTATTTT CASSKQGTDTQYF
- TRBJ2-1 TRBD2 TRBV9 TGTGCCAGCAGCCCATTAGCGGGGGGGCTGTTAAATGAGCAGTTCTTC CASSPLAGGLLNEQFF
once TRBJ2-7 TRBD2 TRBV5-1 TGCGCCAGCAGCTTGGGGGGCCGGACTAGCAGAGAAAACCTCGAGCAGTACTTC CASSLGGRTSRENLEQYF
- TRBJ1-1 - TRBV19 TGTGCCAGTAGTATCGAGGGGGAAGCTTTCTTT CASSIEGEAFF
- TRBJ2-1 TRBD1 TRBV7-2 TGTGCCAGCAGCTTAGGGGACAGCACCTACAATGAGCAGTTCTTC CASSLGDSTYNEQFF
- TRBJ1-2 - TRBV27 TGTGCCAGCAGTTTTGCGGCGTCGGGCTATGGCTACACCTTC CASSFAASGYGYTF
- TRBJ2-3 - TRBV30 TGTGCCTCCCAGGTGGGCGCTAGCGGCACAGATACGCAGTATTTT CASQVGASGTDTQYF
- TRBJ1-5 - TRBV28 TGTGGAGCGGGGGGCTTCAATCAGCCCCAGCATTTT CGAGGFNQPQHF
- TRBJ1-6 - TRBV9 TGTGCCAGCAGCGTAGGGGGAGGGAAATCACCCCTCCACTTT CASSVGGGKSPLHF
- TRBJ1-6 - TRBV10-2 TGCGCCAGCAGTGACGCTATCTATTCACCCCTCCACTTT CASSDAIYSPLHF
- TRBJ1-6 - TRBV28 TGTGCCAGCAGGGCTTTATGGACACCCCCAAAAGATTCACCCCTCCACTTT CASRALWTPPKDSPLHF